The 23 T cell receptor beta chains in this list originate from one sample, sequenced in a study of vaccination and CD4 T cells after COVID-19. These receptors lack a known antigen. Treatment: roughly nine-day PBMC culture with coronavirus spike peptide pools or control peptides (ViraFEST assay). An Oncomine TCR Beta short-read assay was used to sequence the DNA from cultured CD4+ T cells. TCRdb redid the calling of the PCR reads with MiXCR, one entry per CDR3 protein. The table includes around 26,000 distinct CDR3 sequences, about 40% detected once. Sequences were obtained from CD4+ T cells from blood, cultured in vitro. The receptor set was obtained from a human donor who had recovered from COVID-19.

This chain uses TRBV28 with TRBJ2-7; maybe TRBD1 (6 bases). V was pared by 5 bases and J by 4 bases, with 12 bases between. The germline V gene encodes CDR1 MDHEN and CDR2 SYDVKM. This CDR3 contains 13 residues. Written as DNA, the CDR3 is TGTGCCAGCAGTCGGAACAGGGTATACGAGCAGTACTTC. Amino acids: CASSRNRVYEQYF. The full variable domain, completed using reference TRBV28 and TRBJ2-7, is DVKVTQSSRYLVKRTGEKVFLECVQDMDHENMFWYRQDPGLGLRLIYFSYDVKMKEKGDIPEGYSVSREKKERFSLILESASTNQTSMYLCASSRNRVYEQYFGPGTRLTVT.

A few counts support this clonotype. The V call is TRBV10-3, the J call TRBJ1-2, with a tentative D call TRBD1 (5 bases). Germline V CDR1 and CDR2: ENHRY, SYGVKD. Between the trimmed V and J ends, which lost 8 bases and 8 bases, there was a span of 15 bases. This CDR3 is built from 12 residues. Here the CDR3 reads CAIAGVWGGYTF. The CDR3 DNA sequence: TGTGCCATCGCTGGAGTTTGGGGCGGCTACACCTTC.

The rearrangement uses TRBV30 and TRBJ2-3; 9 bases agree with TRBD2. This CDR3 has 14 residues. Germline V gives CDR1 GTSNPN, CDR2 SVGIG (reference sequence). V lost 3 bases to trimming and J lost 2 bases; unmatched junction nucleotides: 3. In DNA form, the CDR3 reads TGTGCCTGGAGACGGGGACTAGCCACAGATACGCAGTATTTT. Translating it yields CAWRRGLATDTQYF. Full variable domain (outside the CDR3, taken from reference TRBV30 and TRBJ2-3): SQTIHQWPATLVQPVGSPLSLECTVEGTSNPNLYWYRQAAGRGLQLLFYSVGIGQISSEVPQNLSASRPQDRQFILSSKKLLLSDSGFYLCAWRRGLATDTQYFGPGTRLTVL.

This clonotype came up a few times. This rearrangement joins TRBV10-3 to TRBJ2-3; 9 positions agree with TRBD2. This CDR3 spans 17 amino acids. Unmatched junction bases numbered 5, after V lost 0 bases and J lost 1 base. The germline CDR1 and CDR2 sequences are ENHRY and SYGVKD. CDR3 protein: CAISESSAGGRTDTQYF. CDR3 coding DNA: TGTGCCATCAGTGAGTCGTCGGCGGGGGGGCGCACAGATACGCAGTATTTT.

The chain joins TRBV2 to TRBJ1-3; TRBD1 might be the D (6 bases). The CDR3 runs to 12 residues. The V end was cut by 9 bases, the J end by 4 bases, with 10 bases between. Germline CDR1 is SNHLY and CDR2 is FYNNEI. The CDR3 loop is CASRTDGNTIYF. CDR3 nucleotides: TGTGCCAGTCGGACAGACGGAAACACCATATATTTT. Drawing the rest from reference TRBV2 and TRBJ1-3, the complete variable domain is EPEVTQTPSHQVTQMGQEVILRCVPISNHLYFYWYRQILGQKVEFLVSFYNNEISEKSEIFDDQFSVERPDGSNFTLKIRSTKLEDSAMYFCASRTDGNTIYFGEGSWLTVV.

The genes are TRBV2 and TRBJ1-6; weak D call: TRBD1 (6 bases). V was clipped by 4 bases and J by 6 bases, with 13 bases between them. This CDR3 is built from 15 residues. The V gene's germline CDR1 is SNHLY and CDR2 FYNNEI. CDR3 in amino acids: CASSVSGQSNSPLHF. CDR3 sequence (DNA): TGTGCCAGCAGTGTTTCAGGACAGTCTAATTCACCCCTCCACTTT. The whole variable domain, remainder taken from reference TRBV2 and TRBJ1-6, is EPEVTQTPSHQVTQMGQEVILRCVPISNHLYFYWYRQILGQKVEFLVSFYNNEISEKSEIFDDQFSVERPDGSNFTLKIRSTKLEDSAMYFCASSVSGQSNSPLHFGNGTRLTVT.

CDR3 residues: CASSPGLYETQYF. The CDR3, as DNA: TGTGCCAGCTCACCAGGACTCTATGAGACCCAGTACTTC. V is TRBV18 and J is TRBJ2-5, with a possible D match to TRBD2 (5 bases). CDR3 length: 13 residues. The V gene lost 2 bases and the J gene lost 5 bases, with 9 bases spanning the gap. Germline V gene lookup returns CDR1 KGHSH and CDR2 LQKENI. Drawing the rest from reference TRBV18 and TRBJ2-5, the complete variable domain is NAGVMQNPRHLVRRRGQEARLRCSPMKGHSHVYWYRQLPEEGLKFMVYLQKENIIDESGMPKERFSAEFPKEGPSILRIQQVVRGDSAAYFCASSPGLYETQYFGPGTRLLVL.

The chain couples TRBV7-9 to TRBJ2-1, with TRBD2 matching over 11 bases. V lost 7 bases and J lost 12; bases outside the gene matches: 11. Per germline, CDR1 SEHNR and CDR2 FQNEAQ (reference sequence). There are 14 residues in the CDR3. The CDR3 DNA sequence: TGTGCCAGCAAGGGGAGTAGCGGGGGGGCCTGGCAGTTCTTC. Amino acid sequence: CASKGSSGGAWQFF.

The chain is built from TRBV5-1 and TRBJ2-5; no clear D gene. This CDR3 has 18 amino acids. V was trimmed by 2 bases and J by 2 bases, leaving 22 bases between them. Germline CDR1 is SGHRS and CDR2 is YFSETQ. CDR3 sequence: CASSFARFGFRGQETQYF. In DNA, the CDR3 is TGCGCCAGCAGCTTCGCCAGGTTTGGATTCCGAGGTCAAGAGACCCAGTACTTC.

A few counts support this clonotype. CDR3 residues: CAISDPDRSMDTQYF. The CDR3, as DNA: TGTGCCATCAGTGACCCGGACAGGTCCATGGATACGCAGTATTTT. The rearrangement links TRBV10-3 to TRBJ2-3; 7 positions match TRBD1. Germline CDR1 reads ENHRY; CDR2 reads SYGVKD. The length of the CDR3 is 15 residues. V shed 3 bases, J shed 6 bases, and the junction held 9 bases outside the gene matches.

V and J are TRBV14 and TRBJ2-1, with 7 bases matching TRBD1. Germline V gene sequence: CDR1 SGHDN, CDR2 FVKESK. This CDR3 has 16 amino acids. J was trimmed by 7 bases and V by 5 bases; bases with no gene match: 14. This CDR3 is CASSYDRVLLRNEQFF. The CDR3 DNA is TGTGCCAGCAGCTACGACAGGGTCCTACTGCGGAATGAGCAGTTCTTC.

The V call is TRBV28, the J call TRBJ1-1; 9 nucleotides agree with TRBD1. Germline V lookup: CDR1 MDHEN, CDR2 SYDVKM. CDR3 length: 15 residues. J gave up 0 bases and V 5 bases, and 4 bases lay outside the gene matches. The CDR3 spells CASSRQGGLNTEAFF. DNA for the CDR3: TGTGCCAGCAGTCGACAGGGGGGACTGAACACTGAAGCTTTCTTT.

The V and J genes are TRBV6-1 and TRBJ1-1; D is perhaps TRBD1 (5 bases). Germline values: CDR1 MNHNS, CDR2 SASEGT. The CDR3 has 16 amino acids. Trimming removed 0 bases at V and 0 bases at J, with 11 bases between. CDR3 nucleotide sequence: TGTGCCAGCAGTGAAGCCCCGACAGAAGTGAACACTGAAGCTTTCTTT. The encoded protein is CASSEAPTEVNTEAFF.

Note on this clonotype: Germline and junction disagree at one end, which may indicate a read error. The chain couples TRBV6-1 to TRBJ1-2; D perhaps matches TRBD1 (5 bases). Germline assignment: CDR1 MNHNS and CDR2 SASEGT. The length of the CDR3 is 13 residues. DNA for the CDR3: TGTGCCAGCAGTAGGGGAAACAGCTATGGCTGCACCTTC. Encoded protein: CASSRGNSYGCTF.

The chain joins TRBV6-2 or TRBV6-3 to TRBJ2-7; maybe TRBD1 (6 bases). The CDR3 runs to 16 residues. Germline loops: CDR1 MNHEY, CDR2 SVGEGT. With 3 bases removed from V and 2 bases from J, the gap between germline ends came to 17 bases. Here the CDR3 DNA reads TGTGCCAGCAGTTATCCCCTCTTTGGGGGCGCCTACGAGCAGTACTTC. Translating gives CASSYPLFGGAYEQYF.

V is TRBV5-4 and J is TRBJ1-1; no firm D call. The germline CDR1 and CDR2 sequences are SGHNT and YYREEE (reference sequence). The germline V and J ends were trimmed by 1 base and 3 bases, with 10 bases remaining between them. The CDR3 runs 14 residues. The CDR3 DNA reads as TGTGCCAGCAGCTTGCCGTGGCAGGACACTGAAGCTTTCTTT. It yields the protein CASSLPWQDTEAFF.

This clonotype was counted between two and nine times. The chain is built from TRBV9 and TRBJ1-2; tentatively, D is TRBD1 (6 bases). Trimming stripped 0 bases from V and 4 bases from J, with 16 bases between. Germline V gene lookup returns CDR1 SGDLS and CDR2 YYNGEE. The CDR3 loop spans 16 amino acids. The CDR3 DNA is TGTGCCAGCAGCGTAGGCTTCGTAGGGGGGCTCTATGGCTACACCTTC. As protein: CASSVGFVGGLYGYTF.

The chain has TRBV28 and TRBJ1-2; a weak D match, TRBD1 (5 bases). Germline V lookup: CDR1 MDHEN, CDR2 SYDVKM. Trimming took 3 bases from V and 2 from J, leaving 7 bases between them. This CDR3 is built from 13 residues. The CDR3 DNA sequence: TGTGCCAGCAGTTTGGAGGGGAACTATGGCTACACCTTC. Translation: CASSLEGNYGYTF.

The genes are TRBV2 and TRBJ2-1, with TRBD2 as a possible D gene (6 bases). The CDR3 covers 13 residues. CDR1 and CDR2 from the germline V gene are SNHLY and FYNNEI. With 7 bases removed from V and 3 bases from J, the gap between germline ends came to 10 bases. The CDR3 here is CASTRTIYNEQFF. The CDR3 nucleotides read TGTGCCAGCACCCGGACTATCTACAATGAGCAGTTCTTC.

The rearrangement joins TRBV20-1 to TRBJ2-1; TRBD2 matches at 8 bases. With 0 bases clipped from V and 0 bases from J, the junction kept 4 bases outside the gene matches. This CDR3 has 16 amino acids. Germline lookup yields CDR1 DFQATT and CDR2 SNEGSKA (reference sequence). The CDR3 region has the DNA TGCAGTGCTAGAGATCCTCTAGCGGGCTCCTACAATGAGCAGTTCTTC. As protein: CSARDPLAGSYNEQFF.

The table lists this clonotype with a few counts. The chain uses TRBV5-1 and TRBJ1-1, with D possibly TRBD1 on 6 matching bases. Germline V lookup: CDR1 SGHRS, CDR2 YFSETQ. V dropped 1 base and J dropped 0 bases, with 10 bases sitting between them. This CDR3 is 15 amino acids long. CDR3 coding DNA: TGCGCCAGCAGCTTGACAGGGCAGGTGAACACTGAAGCTTTCTTT. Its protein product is CASSLTGQVNTEAFF. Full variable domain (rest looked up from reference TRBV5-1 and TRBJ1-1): KAGVTQTPRYLIKTRGQQVTLSCSPISGHRSVSWYQQTPGQGLQFLFEYFSETQRNKGNFPGRFSGRQFSNSRSEMNVSTLELGDSALYLCASSLTGQVNTEAFFGQGTRLTVV.

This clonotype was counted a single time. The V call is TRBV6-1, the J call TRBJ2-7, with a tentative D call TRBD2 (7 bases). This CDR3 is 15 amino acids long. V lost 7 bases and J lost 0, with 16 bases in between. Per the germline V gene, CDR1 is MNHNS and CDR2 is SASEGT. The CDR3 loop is CASIQRGGSSYEQYF. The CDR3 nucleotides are TGTGCCAGCATCCAGAGGGGGGGGAGCTCCTACGAGCAGTACTTC.

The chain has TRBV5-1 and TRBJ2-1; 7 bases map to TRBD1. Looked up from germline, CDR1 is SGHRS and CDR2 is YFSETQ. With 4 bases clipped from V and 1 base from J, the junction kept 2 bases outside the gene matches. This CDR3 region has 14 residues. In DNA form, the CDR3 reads TGCGCCAGCAGCGGGACAGAGTCCTACAATGAGCAGTTCTTC. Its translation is CASSGTESYNEQFF.